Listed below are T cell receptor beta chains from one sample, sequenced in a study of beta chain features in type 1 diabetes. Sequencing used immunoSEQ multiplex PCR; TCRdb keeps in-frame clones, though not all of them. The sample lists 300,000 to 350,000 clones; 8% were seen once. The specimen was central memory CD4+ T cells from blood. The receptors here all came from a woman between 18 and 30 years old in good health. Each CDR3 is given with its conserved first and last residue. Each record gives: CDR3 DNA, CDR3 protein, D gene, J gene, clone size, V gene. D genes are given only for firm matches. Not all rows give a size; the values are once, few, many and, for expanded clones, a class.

cdr3_nt: TGTGCCAGCAGTTTACAAGTTTGGGACTATGGCTACACCTTC
cdr3_aa: CASSLQVWDYGYTF
d_call: .
j_call: TRBJ1-2
clone_size: few
v_call: TRBV28

cdr3_nt: TGTGCCAGCAGCTTAGGTTCGGGCTATGGCTACACCTTC
cdr3_aa: CASSLGSGYGYTF
d_call: .
j_call: TRBJ1-2
clone_size: .
v_call: TRBV11-2

cdr3_nt: TGTGCCAGTAGTATAGAAGGGACCCGGAGCAATCAGCCCCAGCATTTT
cdr3_aa: CASSIEGTRSNQPQHF
d_call: .
j_call: TRBJ1-5
clone_size: .
v_call: TRBV19

cdr3_nt: TGTGCCAGCAGCTTCGGTGACGGGGGCTACGAGCAGTACTTC
cdr3_aa: CASSFGDGGYEQYF
d_call: .
j_call: TRBJ2-7
clone_size: few
v_call: TRBV7-9

cdr3_nt: TGTGCCACCAAGACGACTAGCGGGAGTTCAGATACGCAGTATTTT
cdr3_aa: CATKTTSGSSDTQYF
d_call: TRBD2
j_call: TRBJ2-3
clone_size: .
v_call: TRBV15

cdr3_nt: TGTGCCACCAACAGAGATGAGGGGTATGGTGAAAAACTGTTTTTT
cdr3_aa: CATNRDEGYGEKLFF
d_call: .
j_call: TRBJ1-4
clone_size: .
v_call: TRBV15

cdr3_nt: TGTGCCAGCAGTTACGAGGGGACTTACAATGAGCAGTTCTTC
cdr3_aa: CASSYEGTYNEQFF
d_call: .
j_call: TRBJ2-1
clone_size: few
v_call: TRBV6-5

cdr3_nt: TGTGCCATCTCACCCCTCTCCTCTGGGGCCAACGTCCTGACTTTC
cdr3_aa: CAISPLSSGANVLTF
d_call: .
j_call: TRBJ2-6
clone_size: few
v_call: TRBV6-1

cdr3_nt: TGTGCCAGCAGTTCTACAGCGGGAGTCGGAGAGACCCAGTACTTC
cdr3_aa: CASSSTAGVGETQYF
d_call: TRBD2
j_call: TRBJ2-5
clone_size: many
v_call: TRBV28

cdr3_nt: TGTGCCAGCAGTCTTTTGGTTCCCGGCACAGATACGCAGTATTTT
cdr3_aa: CASSLLVPGTDTQYF
d_call: .
j_call: TRBJ2-3
clone_size: .
v_call: TRBV2

cdr3_nt: TGTGCCAGCAGCGGTTCCGGGACTAGCGGGAGGGCCCGACAGTTCTTC
cdr3_aa: CASSGSGTSGRARQFF
d_call: TRBD2
j_call: TRBJ2-1
clone_size: many
v_call: TRBV5-6

cdr3_nt: TGTGCCAGCAGCCAACCCGGGGACAGGGTTTACGAGCAGTACTTC
cdr3_aa: CASSQPGDRVYEQYF
d_call: TRBD1
j_call: TRBJ2-7
clone_size: few
v_call: TRBV28

cdr3_nt: TGTGCCAGCAGTATAACAGGGGAGGATGGCTACACCTTC
cdr3_aa: CASSITGEDGYTF
d_call: TRBD1
j_call: TRBJ1-2
clone_size: .
v_call: TRBV2

cdr3_nt: TGTGCCAGCACAAGGGAAGCGAGAGGGGTGAGCAATGAGCAGTTCTTC
cdr3_aa: CASTREARGVSNEQFF
d_call: .
j_call: TRBJ2-1
clone_size: .
v_call: TRBV9